This T cell receptor beta chain was found in a study of cytomegalovirus exposure and HLA in healthy donors. Study observations and caveats: With later analysis, a missense DCLRE1C variant became linked to TCR beta V- and J-gene trimming.

The CDR3 consists of 16 residues. V lost 8 bases, J lost 6 bases, and 13 bases stayed unmatched. Germline CDR1 reads SEHNR; CDR2 reads FQNEAQ (reference sequence). Worth noting for this clone: What it recognizes is unknown.

Use of 60 Vbeta and 13 Jbeta primers characterized the PCR. Clones were sequenced by immunoSEQ multiplex PCR, and TCRdb holds only the in-frame ones, with some missing. The sample comprises some 120,000 clones, 70% to 85% of which are singletons, and about 1.8% rests with the top ten. The chain is built from TRBV7-9 and TRBJ2-1, with 10 nucleotides matching TRBD2. This TCR came from a man between 18 and 35 years old in good health and CMV-seronegative. The sample comprised PBMCs. DNA for the CDR3: TGTGCCAGCCTTGCATTGCCAAGCGGGGGGGCCAATGAGCAGTTCTTC. Protein: CASLALPSGGANEQFF.